This T cell receptor (beta chain) is from a study of regulatory T cells in long-lasting Graves disease. Study in general: It was over 5 years of antithyroid drugs, with positive TSH receptor antibodies, that meant persistent Graves' disease. Overall study findings and caveats: Persistent disease was associated with favored TRBV28 usage and with favored use of TRBJ1-2 and TRBJ2-5. New patients shared roughly 1,000 public clonotypes, fewer than the approximately 3,000 shared by persistent patients.

In this sample, this clonotype turned up a few times. Antigen specificity is unknown. Building the TCR beta libraries relied on iRepertoire HTBI primers, and CDR3 regions underwent Arm-PCR. Each CDR3 protein gets one entry after TCRdb re-called the multiplex PCR reads with MiXCR. The sample lists 350,000 to 500,000 distinct CDR3 sequences; approximately 22% were seen once. This CDR3 is 14 amino acids long. Germline V lookup: CDR1 GTSNPN, CDR2 SVGIG (reference sequence). V dropped 1 base and J dropped 4 bases, with 10 bases sitting between them. The time point here: persistent/refractory GD, antithyroid drugs over 5 years with positive TRAb. Making the TCR library involved RNA that had been extracted from PBMCs. Doctors identified Graves' disease using the American Thyroid Association guidelines.

J is TRBJ1-4 and V is TRBV30; a possible D gene is TRBD1 (5 bases). The clonotype was recovered from a female donor with Graves disease. This material consisted of peripheral blood mononuclear cells (PBMCs), taken when the disease was refractory, from a patient treated with antithyroid drugs. CDR3 in DNA: TGTGCCTGGAGTGAGGGGATGGGTAATGAAAAACTGTTTTTT. Amino acids: CAWSEGMGNEKLFF.